This T cell receptor beta chain emerged from a study of post-analysis software for immune sequencing data. Study information: Disease courses included relapsing-remitting, secondary progressive and progressive-relapsing multiple sclerosis. Study results and limitations: Multiple sclerosis patients showed significantly lower normalized Chao1 diversity than controls did. Higher frequency in patients than in controls was seen for several TRBV segments, with TRBV5-6, TRBV5-1 and TRBV20-1 among them. Under F measure analysis, samples from one preparation batch co-clustered strongly.

This clonotype appeared a few times. What it binds is unknown. cDNA libraries for TCR beta contained unique molecular identifiers. TCRdb used MiXCR to reprocess the PCR reads, holding one entry per CDR3 protein. The data show approximately 690,000 distinct CDR3 sequences, approximately 59% seen once. J lost 6 bases, V lost 8 bases, and 6 bases had no gene match. The CDR3 runs 14 residues. The germline CDR1 and CDR2 sequences are WSHSY and SAAADI. The source material was blood. This sequence joins TRBV10-2 and TRBJ2-3; TRBD2 matches 12 bases. This receptor was taken from a girl aged 2 to 9 with multiple sclerosis. CDR3 in amino acids: CASGLAGFTDTQYF. CDR3 sequence (DNA): TGCGCCAGCGGACTAGCGGGATTCACGGATACGCAGTATTTT.